A selection of T cell receptor beta chains follows, all from one sample in a study of blood T cell repertoires in COVID-19. Sequenced by immunoSEQ multiplex PCR; TCRdb stores in-frame clones only, minus some. The sample lists 95,000 to 100,000 clones, over 75% occurring once. Sequencing was performed on peripheral blood. Source of these receptors: a woman in her thirties with acute or convalescent COVID-19. CDR3s include the opening cysteine and the closing phenylalanine or tryptophan. The D gene is left open where the match is weak. For some rows the clone size is stated as once, few or many, or as a class when expanded; others skip it.

>TRBD2|TRBV11-2|TRBJ2-5|.
TGTGCCAGCAGCTTGGGACTAGGTTTTGAGACCCAGTACTTC
CASSLGLGFETQYF
>TRBD1|TRBV30|TRBJ1-1|few
TGTGCCTGGAACCGGGACAGGGGAAGCACTGAAGCTTTCTTT
CAWNRDRGSTEAFF
>.|TRBV19|TRBJ1-4|.
TGTGCCAGTAGTATAAACCCCTCCGGGAGCGAAAAACTGTTTTTT
CASSINPSGSEKLFF
>.|TRBV10-2|TRBJ1-6|.
TGCGCCAGCAGCCCCGACATAAATTCACCCCTCCACTTT
CASSPDINSPLHF
>.|TRBV28|TRBJ1-1|.
TGTGCCAGCACCCCGGGAAGAAACACTGAAGCTTTCTTT
CASTPGRNTEAFF
>.|TRBV7-3|TRBJ1-4|.
TGTGCCAGCAGCTTACGTGTCTCTCTCCGGAATGAAAAACTGTTTTTT
CASSLRVSLRNEKLFF
>TRBD1|TRBV2|TRBJ1-4|.
TGTGCCAGCAGATCCGGGACAGGGCTTGAAAAACTGTTTTTT
CASRSGTGLEKLFF
>TRBD1|TRBV10-3|TRBJ1-1|.
TGTGCCATCAGCAGGACAGGGAACGGGGACACTGAAGCTTTCTTT
CAISRTGNGDTEAFF
>.|TRBV9|TRBJ1-4|once
TGTGCCAGCAGCGTAGGGGCCCACTTTGGGGAAAAACTGTTTTTT
CASSVGAHFGEKLFF
>TRBD1|TRBV28|TRBJ2-7|.
TGTGCCACGTTTCCGGGACAGGGGGTTAGGGAGCAGTACTTC
CATFPGQGVREQYF
>TRBD2|TRBV5-1|TRBJ2-1|.
TGCGCCAGCAGCTGGGGGGGTCACAATGAGCAGTTCTTC
CASSWGGHNEQFF
>.|TRBV7-8|TRBJ1-2|.
TGTGCCAGCAGTCCCACAACTAACTATGGCTACACCTTC
CASSPTTNYGYTF
>.|TRBV20-1|TRBJ1-4|.
TGCAGTGCTAGTCGTCGGGGAGATGAAAAACTGTTTTTT
CSASRRGDEKLFF
>TRBD1|TRBV9|TRBJ1-2|.
TGTGCCAGCAGCGGACCCCGGGACAGAACCTATGGCTACACCTTC
CASSGPRDRTYGYTF
>TRBD1|TRBV19|TRBJ1-4|few
TGTGCCAGCACCTACAGGCACGGGACAGCCAAAGGGAATGAAAAACTGTTTTTT
CASTYRHGTAKGNEKLFF
>.|TRBV30|TRBJ1-5|.
TGTGCCTGGAGTGAGGGCTCGGGCGGGAGCAATCAGCCCCAGCATTTT
CAWSEGSGGSNQPQHF
>.|TRBV11-3|TRBJ1-2|few
TGTGCCAGCAGCCACCAGCGGTGGGAGGAACCTAACTATGGCTACACCTTC
CASSHQRWEEPNYGYTF
>TRBD1|TRBV7-6|TRBJ1-5|.
TGTGCCAGCAGCGAGAGGGGGCATAGCAATCAGCCCCAGCATTTT
CASSERGHSNQPQHF
>.|TRBV5-1|TRBJ1-2|.
TGCGCCAGCAGCTTGGTTGGTGGGAGTACGGGCTATGGCTACACCTTC
CASSLVGGSTGYGYTF
>.|TRBV12-3/TRBV12-4|TRBJ2-2|.
TGTGCCAGCACCACGCTCGGGGCCGGGGAGCTGTTTTTT
CASTTLGAGELFF
>.|TRBV7-3|TRBJ2-3|.
TGTGCCAGCAGCCTCGCCCGGGGGTGGGAAGATACGCAGTATTTT
CASSLARGWEDTQYF
>.|TRBV19|TRBJ1-2|few
TGTGCCAGTACCCCCTTCCTTAACTATGGCTACACCTTC
CASTPFLNYGYTF
>.|TRBV11-3|TRBJ1-2|.
TGTGCCAGCAGCTTAGGGACCGGAGACAGGACTTTTGAGACCTTC
CASSLGTGDRTFETF
>.|TRBV28|TRBJ1-5|.
TGTGCCAGCAGTTTACTGGGGGGGTTTAATCAGCCCCAGCATTTT
CASSLLGGFNQPQHF
>.|TRBV28|TRBJ1-1|.
TGTGCCAGCAGTCAGGAGGGCGCTGAAGCTTTCTTT
CASSQEGAEAFF
>.|TRBV5-4|TRBJ1-2|.
TGTGCCAGCAGCCTGGGTGGGGGCCCTGCTAACTATGGCTACACCTTC
CASSLGGGPANYGYTF
>.|TRBV6-5|TRBJ1-6|.
TGTGCCAGCACTCAGGGGATTAATAATTCACCCCTCCACTTT
CASTQGINNSPLHF
>.|TRBV27|TRBJ1-2|.
TGTGCCAGCAGTTTAGGGGGCTCTGGCTACACCTTC
CASSLGGSGYTF
>TRBD1|TRBV4-1|TRBJ1-4|once
TGCGCCAGCAGCTATGGACAGGGAACTGAAAAACTGTTTTTT
CASSYGQGTEKLFF
>TRBD1|TRBV29-1|TRBJ1-2|.
TGCAGCGTGACCAAGGGACAGGGGAGCTATGGCTACACCTTC
CSVTKGQGSYGYTF
>.|TRBV28|TRBJ1-6|.
TGTGCCAGCAGTTTCAGGGTAAATTCACCCCTCCACTTT
CASSFRVNSPLHF
>TRBD1|TRBV27|TRBJ2-7|.
TGTGCCAGCAGCCTGGCCGGGACAGACACCTACGAGCAGTACTTC
CASSLAGTDTYEQYF
>TRBD1|TRBV27|TRBJ2-5|.
TGTGCCAGCAGTTTAAGGGCCCCCGACAGGGGGTATGAGGAGACCCAGTACTTC
CASSLRAPDRGYEETQYF
>.|TRBV30|TRBJ2-6|.
TGTGCCTGGAGTGCCTACTCTGGGGCCAACGTCCTGACTTTC
CAWSAYSGANVLTF
>TRBD1|TRBV5-1|TRBJ2-2|.
TGCGCCAGCAGCTTAGGGAAGGGACAGGGGAACACCGGGGAGCTGTTTTTT
CASSLGKGQGNTGELFF
>TRBD2|TRBV9|TRBJ2-7|.
TGTGCCAGCAGCCCCACCGGGGGGTCCCGCTCCTACGAGCAGTACTTC
CASSPTGGSRSYEQYF
>.|TRBV13|TRBJ2-3|.
TGTGCCAGCAGCTTAGTCACAGGGGGAGGGAAAGGCACAGATACGCAGTATTTT
CASSLVTGGGKGTDTQYF
>.|TRBV18|TRBJ1-1|.
TGTGCCAGCTCACCACCGAGCCTGAACACTGAAGCTTTCTTT
CASSPPSLNTEAFF
>TRBD1|TRBV4-1|TRBJ1-2|.
TGCGCCAGCAGCCAGGGACAGGGGGGCTATGGCTACACCTTC
CASSQGQGGYGYTF
>.|TRBV19|TRBJ1-1|.
TGTGCCCCGGGGGGCAGGGCGAACACTGAAGCTTTCTTT
CAPGGRANTEAFF